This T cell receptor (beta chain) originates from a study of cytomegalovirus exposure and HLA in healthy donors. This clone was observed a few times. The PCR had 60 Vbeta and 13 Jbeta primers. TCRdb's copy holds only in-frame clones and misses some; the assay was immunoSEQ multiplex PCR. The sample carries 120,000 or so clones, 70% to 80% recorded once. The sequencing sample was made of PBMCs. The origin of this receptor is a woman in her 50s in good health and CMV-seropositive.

The CDR3 reads CASSSSFGNEQFF. In nucleotides, the CDR3 is TGTGCCAGCAGCTCATCTTTCGGGAATGAGCAGTTCTTC. V is TRBV7-2 and J is TRBJ2-1; D ambiguous. V was pared by 4 bases and J by 7 bases, with 11 bases between. Germline V lookup: CDR1 SGHTA, CDR2 FQGNSA. The CDR3 has 13 amino acids.